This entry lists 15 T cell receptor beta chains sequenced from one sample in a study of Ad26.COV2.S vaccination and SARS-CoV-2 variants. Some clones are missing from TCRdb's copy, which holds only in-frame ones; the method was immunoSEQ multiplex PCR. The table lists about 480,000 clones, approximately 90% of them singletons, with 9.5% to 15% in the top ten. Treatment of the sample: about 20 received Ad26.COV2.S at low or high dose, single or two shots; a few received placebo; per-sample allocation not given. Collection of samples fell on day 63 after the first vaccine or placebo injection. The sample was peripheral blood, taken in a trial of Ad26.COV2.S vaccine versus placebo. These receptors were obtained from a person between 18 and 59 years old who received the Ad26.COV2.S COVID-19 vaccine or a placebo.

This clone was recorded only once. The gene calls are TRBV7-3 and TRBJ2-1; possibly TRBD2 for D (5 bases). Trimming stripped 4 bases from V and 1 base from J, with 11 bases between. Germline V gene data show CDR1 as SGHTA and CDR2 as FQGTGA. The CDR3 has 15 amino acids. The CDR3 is CASSSQRRSYNEQFF. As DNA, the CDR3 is TGTGCCAGCAGCTCCCAGCGGAGGTCCTACAATGAGCAGTTCTTC.

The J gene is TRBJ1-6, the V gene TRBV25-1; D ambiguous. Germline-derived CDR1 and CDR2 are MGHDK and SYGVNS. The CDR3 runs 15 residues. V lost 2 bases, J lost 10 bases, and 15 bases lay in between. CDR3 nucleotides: TGTGCCAGCAGTGAACGAAAGGGAAGCGGGTCACCCCTCCACTTT. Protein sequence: CASSERKGSGSPLHF. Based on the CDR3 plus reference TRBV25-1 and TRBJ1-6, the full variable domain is EADIYQTPRYLVIGTGKKITLECSQTMGHDKMYWYQQDPGMELHLIHYSYGVNSTEKGDLSSESTVSRIRTEHFPLTLESARPSHTSQYLCASSERKGSGSPLHFGNGTRLTVT.

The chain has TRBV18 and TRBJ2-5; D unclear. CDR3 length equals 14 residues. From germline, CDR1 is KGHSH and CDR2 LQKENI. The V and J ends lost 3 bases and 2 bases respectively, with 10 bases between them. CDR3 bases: TGTGCCAGCTCACCCTCAGGCGGACAAGAGACCCAGTACTTC. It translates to CASSPSGGQETQYF.

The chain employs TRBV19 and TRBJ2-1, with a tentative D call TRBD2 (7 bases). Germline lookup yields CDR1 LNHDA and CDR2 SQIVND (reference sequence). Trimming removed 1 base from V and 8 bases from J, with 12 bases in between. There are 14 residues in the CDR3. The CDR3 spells CASSIGWGGDEQFF. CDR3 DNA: TGTGCCAGTAGTATAGGGTGGGGGGGCGATGAGCAGTTCTTC.

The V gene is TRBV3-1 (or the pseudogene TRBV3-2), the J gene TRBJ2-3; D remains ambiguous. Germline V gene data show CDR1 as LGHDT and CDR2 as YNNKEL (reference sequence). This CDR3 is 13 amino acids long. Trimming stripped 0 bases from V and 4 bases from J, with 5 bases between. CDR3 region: CASSQDLSDTQYF. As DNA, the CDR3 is TGTGCCAGCAGCCAAGACCTCTCAGATACGCAGTATTTT.

CDR3 loop: CASSLSGTGDNSPLHF. CDR3 coding DNA: TGCGCCAGCAGCTTGTCCGGCACGGGAGATAATTCACCCCTCCACTTT. The genes are TRBV5-1 and TRBJ1-6; no clear D gene. V lost 1 base to trimming and J lost 5 bases, with 13 bases between them. The CDR3 loop spans 16 amino acids. Per the germline V gene, CDR1 is SGHRS and CDR2 is YFSETQ.

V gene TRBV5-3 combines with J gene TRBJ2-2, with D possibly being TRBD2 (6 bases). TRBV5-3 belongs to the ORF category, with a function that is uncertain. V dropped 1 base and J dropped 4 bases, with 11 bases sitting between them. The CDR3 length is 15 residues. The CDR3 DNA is TGTGCCAGAAGCTTGACTAGCTCTAGCACCGGGGAGCTGTTTTTT. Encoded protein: CARSLTSSSTGELFF.

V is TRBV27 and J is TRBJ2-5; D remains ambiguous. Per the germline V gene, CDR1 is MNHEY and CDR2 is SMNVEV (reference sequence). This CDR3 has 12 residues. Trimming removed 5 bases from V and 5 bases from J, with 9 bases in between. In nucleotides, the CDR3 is TGTGCCAGCAGTCTCGCTGGGGAGACCCAGTACTTC. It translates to CASSLAGETQYF.

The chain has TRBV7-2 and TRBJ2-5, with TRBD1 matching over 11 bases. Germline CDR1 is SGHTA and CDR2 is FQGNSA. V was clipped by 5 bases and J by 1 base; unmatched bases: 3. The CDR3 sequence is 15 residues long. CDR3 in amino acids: CASSRGTGGQETQYF. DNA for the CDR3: TGTGCCAGCAGCCGCGGGACAGGGGGCCAAGAGACCCAGTACTTC.

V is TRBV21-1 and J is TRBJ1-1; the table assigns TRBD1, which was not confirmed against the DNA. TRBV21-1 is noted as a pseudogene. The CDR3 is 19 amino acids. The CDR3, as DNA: TGTGCCAGCTTAAACGCCTTAGGGACAGGGCCTCGCATGAACACTGAAGCTTTCTTT. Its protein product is CASLNALGTGPRMNTEAFF.

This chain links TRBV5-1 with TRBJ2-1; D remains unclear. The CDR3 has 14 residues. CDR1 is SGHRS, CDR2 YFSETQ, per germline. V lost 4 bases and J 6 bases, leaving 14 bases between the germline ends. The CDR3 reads CASSPGIQFNEQFF. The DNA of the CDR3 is TGCGCCAGCAGCCCTGGGATTCAATTCAATGAGCAGTTCTTC. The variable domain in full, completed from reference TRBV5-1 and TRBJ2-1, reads KAGVTQTPRYLIKTRGQQVTLSCSPISGHRSVSWYQQTPGQGLQFLFEYFSETQRNKGNFPGRFSGRQFSNSRSEMNVSTLELGDSALYLCASSPGIQFNEQFFGPGTRLTVL.

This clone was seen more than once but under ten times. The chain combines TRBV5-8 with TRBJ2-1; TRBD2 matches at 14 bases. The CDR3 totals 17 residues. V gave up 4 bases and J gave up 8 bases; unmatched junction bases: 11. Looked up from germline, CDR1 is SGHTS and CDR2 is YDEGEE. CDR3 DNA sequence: TGTGCCAGCAGCCTTTCCGGGACTAGCGGGAGTTTGGATGAGCAGTTCTTC. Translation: CASSLSGTSGSLDEQFF.

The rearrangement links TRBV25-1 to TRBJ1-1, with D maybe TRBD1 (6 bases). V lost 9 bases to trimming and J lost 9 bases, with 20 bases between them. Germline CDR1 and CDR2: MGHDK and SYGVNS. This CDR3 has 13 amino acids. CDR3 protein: CASSFGGLSQAFF. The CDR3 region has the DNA TGTGCCAGTTCCTTCGGGGGCTTAAGTCAAGCTTTCTTT.

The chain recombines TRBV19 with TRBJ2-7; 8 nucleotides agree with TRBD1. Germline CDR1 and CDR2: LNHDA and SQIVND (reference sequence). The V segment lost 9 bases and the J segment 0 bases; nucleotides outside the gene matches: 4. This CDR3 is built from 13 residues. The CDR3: CASAGTGSYEQYF. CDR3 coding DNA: TGTGCCAGCGCCGGGACAGGCTCCTACGAGCAGTACTTC.

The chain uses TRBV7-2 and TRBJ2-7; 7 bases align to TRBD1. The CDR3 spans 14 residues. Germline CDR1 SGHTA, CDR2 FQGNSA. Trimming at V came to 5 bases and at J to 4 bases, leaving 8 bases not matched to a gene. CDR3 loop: CASSEGQLPYEQYF. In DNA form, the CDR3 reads TGTGCCAGCAGCGAGGGACAGCTTCCTTACGAGCAGTACTTC.